This T cell receptor beta chain was recorded in a study of cytomegalovirus exposure and HLA in healthy donors. This clone was observed a single time. The PCR contained 60 Vbeta and 13 Jbeta primers. This table comes from immunoSEQ multiplex PCR, and its TCRdb copy is limited to in-frame clones, with some not included. The table shows 170,000 or so clones, with about 80% occurring only once. Germline CDR1 and CDR2: GTSNPN and SVGIG (reference sequence). The CDR3 has 12 amino acids. Deletions cut 5 bases from V and 2 bases from J, with 8 bases between. This clonotype was sampled from a boy younger than 18 in good health and CMV-seronegative. The chain joins TRBV30 to TRBJ2-3; D may be TRBD1 (6 bases). Material: PBMCs. The CDR3 sequence: CAWDRTTDTQYF. In nucleotides, the CDR3 is TGTGCCTGGGACAGGACCACAGATACGCAGTATTTT.